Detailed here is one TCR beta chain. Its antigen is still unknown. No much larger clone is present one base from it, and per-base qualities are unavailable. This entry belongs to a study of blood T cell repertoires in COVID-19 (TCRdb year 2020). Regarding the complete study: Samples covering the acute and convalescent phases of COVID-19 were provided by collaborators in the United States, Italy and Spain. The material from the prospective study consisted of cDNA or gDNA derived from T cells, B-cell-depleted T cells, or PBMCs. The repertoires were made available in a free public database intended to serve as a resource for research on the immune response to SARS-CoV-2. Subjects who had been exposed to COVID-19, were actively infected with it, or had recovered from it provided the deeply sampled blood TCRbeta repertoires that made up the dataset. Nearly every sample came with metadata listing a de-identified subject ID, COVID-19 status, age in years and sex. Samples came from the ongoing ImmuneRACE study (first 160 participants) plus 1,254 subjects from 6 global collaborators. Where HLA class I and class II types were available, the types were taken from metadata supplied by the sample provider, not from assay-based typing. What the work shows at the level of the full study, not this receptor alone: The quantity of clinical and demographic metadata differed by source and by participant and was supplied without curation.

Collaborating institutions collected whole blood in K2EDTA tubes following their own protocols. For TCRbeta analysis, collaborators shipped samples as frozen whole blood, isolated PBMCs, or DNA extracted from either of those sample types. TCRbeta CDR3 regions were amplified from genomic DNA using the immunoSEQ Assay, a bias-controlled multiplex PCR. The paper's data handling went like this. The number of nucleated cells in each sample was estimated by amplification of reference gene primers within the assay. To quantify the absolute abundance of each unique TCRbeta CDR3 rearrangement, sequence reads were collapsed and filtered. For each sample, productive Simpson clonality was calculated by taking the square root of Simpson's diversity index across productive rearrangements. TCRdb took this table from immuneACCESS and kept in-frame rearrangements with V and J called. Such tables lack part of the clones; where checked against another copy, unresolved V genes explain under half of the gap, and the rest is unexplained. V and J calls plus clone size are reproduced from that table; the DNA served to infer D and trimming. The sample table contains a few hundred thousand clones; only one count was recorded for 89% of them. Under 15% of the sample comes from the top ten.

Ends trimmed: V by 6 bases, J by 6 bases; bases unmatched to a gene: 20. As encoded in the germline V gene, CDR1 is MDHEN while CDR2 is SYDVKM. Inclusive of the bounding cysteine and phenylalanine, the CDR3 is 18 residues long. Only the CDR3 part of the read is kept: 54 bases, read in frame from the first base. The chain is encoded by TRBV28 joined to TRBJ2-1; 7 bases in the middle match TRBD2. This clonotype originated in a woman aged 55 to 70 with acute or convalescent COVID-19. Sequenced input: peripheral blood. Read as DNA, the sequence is TGTGCCAGCAGCTCCCCTAGTAGCGGGCAGGTTAAGGGCAATGAGCAGTTCTTC. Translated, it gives CASSSPSSGQVKGNEQFF.